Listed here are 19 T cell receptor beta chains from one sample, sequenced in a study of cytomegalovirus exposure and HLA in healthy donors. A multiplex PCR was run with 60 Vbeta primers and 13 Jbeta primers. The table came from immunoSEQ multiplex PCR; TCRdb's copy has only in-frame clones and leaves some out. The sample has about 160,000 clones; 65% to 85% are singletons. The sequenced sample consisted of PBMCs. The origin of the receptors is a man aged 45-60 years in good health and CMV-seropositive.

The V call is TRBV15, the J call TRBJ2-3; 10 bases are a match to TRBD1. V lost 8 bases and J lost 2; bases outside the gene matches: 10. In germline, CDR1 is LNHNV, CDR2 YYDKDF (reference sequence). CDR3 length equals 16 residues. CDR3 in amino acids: CATGDRGKTSTDTQYF. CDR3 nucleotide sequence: TGTGCCACCGGGGACAGGGGAAAAACCTCCACAGATACGCAGTATTTT.

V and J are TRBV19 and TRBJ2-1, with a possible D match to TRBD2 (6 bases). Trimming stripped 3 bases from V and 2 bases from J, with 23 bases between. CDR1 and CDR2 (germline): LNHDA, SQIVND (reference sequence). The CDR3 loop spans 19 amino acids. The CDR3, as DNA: TGTGCCAGTAGTATTCGGCCTTCGGGGAGCCGACTAGCCTACAATGAGCAGTTCTTC. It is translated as CASSIRPSGSRLAYNEQFF.

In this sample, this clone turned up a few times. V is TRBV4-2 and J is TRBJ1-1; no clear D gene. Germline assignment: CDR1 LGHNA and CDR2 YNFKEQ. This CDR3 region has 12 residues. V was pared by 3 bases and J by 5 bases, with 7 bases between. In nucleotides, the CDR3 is TGTGCCAGCAGCCAGAGAACTACTGAAGCTTTCTTT. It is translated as CASSQRTTEAFF.

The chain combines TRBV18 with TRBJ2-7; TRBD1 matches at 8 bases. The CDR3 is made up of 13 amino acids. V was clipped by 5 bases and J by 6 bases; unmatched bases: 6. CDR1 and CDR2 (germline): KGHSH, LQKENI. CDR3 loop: CASSGGQGREQYF. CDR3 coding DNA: TGTGCCAGCTCAGGCGGACAGGGCCGCGAGCAGTACTTC.

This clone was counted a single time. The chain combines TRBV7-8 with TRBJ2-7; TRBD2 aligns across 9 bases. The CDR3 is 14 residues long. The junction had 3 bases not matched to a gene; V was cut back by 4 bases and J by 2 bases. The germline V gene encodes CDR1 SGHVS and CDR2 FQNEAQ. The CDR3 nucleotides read TGTGCCAGCAGCTCCCCTAGCGGGACCTACGAGCAGTACTTC. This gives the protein CASSSPSGTYEQYF.

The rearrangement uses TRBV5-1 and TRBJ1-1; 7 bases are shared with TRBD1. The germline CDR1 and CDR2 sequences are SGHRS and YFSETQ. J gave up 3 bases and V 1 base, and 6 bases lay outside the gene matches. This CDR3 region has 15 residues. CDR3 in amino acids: CASSLIGGADTEAFF. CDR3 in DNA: TGCGCCAGCAGCTTGATAGGGGGCGCGGACACTGAAGCTTTCTTT.

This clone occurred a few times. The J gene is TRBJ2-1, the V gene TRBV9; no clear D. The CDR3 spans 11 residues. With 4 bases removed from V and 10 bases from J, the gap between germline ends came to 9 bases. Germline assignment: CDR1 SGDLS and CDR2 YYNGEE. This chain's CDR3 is CASSYTPEQFF. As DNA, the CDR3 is TGTGCCAGCAGCTATACTCCAGAGCAGTTCTTC.

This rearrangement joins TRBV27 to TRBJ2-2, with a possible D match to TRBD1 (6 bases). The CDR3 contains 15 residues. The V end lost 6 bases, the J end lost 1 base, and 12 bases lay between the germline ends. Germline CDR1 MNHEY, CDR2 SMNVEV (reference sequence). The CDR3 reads CASSPGTQNTGELFF. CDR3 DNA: TGTGCCAGCAGCCCCGGGACACAGAACACCGGGGAGCTGTTTTTT.

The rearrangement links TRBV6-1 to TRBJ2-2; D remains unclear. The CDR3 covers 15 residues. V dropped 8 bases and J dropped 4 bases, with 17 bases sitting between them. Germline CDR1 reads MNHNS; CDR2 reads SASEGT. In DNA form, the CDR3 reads TGTGCCAGCGTGCCCGAGTGGGCTTCCACCGGGGAGCTGTTTTTT. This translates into CASVPEWASTGELFF.

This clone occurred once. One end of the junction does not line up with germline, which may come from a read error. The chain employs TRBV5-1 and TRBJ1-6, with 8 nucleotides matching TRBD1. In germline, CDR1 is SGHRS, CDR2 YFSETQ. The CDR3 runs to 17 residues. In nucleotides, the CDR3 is TGCGCCAGCAGCCGAGGACAGGGAGTATCCTATAATTCACCCCCCCACTTT. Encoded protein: CASSRGQGVSYNSPPHF.

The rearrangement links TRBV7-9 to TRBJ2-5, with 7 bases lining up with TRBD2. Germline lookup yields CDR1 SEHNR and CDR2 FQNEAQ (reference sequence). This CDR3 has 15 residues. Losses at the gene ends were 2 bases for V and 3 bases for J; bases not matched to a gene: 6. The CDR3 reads CASSLQGAGEETQYF. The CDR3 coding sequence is TGTGCCAGCAGCTTACAGGGCGCGGGGGAAGAGACCCAGTACTTC.

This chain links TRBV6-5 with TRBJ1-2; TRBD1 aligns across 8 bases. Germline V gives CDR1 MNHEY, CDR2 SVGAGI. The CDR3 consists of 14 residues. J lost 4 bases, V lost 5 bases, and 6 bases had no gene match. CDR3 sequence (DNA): TGTGCCAGCAGTCTGGACAGGGAACGCTATGGCTACACCTTC. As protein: CASSLDRERYGYTF.

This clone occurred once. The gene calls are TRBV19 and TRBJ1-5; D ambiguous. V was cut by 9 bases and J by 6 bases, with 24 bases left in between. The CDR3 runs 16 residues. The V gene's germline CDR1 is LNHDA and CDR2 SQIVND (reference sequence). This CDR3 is CASQGSPRSVGQPQHF. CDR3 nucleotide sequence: TGTGCCAGCCAAGGTTCTCCCCGTAGCGTAGGTCAGCCCCAGCATTTT.

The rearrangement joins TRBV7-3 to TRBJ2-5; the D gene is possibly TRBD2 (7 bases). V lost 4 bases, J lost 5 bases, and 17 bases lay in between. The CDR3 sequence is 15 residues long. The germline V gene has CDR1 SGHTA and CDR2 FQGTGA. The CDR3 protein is CASSSRRGGIETQYF. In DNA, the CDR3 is TGTGCCAGCAGCTCCCGTAGGGGGGGGATTGAGACCCAGTACTTC.

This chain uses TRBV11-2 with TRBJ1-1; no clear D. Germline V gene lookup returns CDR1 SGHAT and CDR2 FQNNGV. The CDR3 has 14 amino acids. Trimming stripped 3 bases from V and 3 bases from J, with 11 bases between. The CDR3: CASSLRDGDTEAFF. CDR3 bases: TGTGCCAGCAGCTTGAGGGATGGGGACACTGAAGCTTTCTTT.

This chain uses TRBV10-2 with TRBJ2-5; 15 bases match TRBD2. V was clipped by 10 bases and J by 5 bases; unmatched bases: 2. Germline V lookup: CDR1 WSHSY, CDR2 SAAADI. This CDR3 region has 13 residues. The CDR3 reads CATGLAGGETQYF. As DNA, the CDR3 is TGCGCCACAGGACTAGCGGGAGGGGAGACCCAGTACTTC.

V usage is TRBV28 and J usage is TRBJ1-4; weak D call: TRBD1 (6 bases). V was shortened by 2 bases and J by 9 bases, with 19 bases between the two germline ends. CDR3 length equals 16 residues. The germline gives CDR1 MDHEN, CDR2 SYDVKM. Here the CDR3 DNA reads TGTGCCAGCAGTTTAGGCCCCTCAGGGACAATGAAAAAACTGTTTTTT. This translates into CASSLGPSGTMKKLFF. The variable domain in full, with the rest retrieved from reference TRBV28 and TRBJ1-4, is DVKVTQSSRYLVKRTGEKVFLECVQDMDHENMFWYRQDPGLGLRLIYFSYDVKMKEKGDIPEGYSVSREKKERFSLILESASTNQTSMYLCASSLGPSGTMKKLFFGSGTQLSVL.

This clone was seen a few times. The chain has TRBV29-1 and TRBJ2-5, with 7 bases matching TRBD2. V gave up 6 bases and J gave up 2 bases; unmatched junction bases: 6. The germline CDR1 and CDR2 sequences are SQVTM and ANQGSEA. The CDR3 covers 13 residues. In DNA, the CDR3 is TGCAGCGTGCTACCGGGAGGACAAGAGACCCAGTACTTC. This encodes CSVLPGGQETQYF.

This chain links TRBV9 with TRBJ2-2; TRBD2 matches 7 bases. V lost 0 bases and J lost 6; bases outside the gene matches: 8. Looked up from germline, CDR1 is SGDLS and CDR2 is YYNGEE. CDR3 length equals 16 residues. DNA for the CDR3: TGTGCCAGCAGCGTAGGGGAGGGGCGGCAAGCCGGGGAGCTGTTTTTT. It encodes CASSVGEGRQAGELFF.